What follows is one T cell receptor beta chain and its context. This clonotype was seen at least ten times. Its target antigen remains unknown. No base qualities exist here, and no much larger clone lies one base off it. cDNA was synthesized by template-switch 5'RACE using a primer carrying a 10-nucleotide random unique molecular identifier by which each TCR transcript was tagged. Over 180 million TCR-beta sequences, covering 15-18 subjects, were produced in each sequencing run. The RNeasy kit was used to extract total RNA. The KAPA Real-time Library Amplification kit was used to amplify TCR-beta VDJ regions with primers targeting the TCR constant region and the 5'RACE anchor. A first PCR added sample indexes and Illumina adaptors, and a second PCR then raised library yield. The roughly 650 bp TCR product was size-selected on a 2% E-gel SizeSelection system after Ampure bead purification. Before pooling, library quality was assessed on a Bioanalyzer, concentration was determined with Qubit, and library quantification was performed with the Kapa Library Quantification kit. Paired-end 2 x 150 bp sequencing of the libraries was performed on an Illumina HiSeq 2500. To increase sequence diversity, roughly 24-31% phiX was spiked into each library pool. For the original study's pipeline: The quality-filtered reads were processed with the UMI-based MiGEC pipeline, whose error correction step removed more than 80% of the raw TCR sequences. IMGT germline references were used for aligning VDJ genes, and each clonotype was defined as a unique CDR3 amino acid sequence together with its V-J genes. VDJtools evaluated clonal expansion, Shannon diversity and CDR3 relatedness (CalcPairwiseDistances, ClusterSamples); CLCbio workbench built phylogenetic trees. Expanded clones were defined as having at least 8 unique UMIs, based on coefficient-of-variation modelling across technical triplicates. TCRdb trimmed public reads at Q25 via fastp, called clones via MiXCR and kept in-frame beta chains. Rows with one shared CDR3 protein collapse into an entry with the most common genes and DNA. What appears here as the V and J calls and clone size reflects TCRdb's work, not the paper's. The sample table records 55,000 to 65,000 distinct CDR3 sequences; roughly 3.5% of these occur just once. The ten largest clonotypes hold approximately 3.3% of the sample.

For the unsorted PBMC libraries, 2 million PBMCs were stored in RNAlater at -80 degrees C until RNA extraction and were used to generate the libraries. The multiple sclerosis patients were enrolled in a US clinical protocol that evaluated disease progression with magnetic resonance imaging. PBMCs were separated from peripheral blood using Ficoll-Hypaque density gradient centrifugation and then cryopreserved in liquid nitrogen. The sample originates from a study of neurological immune-mediated disorders (dated by TCRdb to the late 2010s). Looking at the study overall: Among the 35 or so multiple sclerosis patients, 31 had relapsing-remitting MS and 3 had secondary progressive MS. Using UMI-based sequencing, the study compared peripheral blood TCR-beta repertoires from patients with HTLV-I-associated myelopathy (HAM/TSP), patients with multiple sclerosis, and healthy controls. Alongside PBMC samples, the set of about 100 TCR-beta libraries contained longitudinal samples, technical triplicates, and paired CD4+ and CD8+ T-cell subsets that had been sorted. Of the approximately 70 subjects in the cohort, about 14 were HAM/TSP patients, about 35 were multiple sclerosis patients, and 20 were healthy controls.

The CDR3, from cysteine to phenylalanine, totals 14 residues. Of the read, only the CDR3 DNA is kept; its 42 bases are in frame from base 1. CDR1 and CDR2 are drawn from the germline V gene: SGHRS, YFSETQ. Trimming takes 0 bases from V and 8 bases from J, and the germline ends sit 12 bases apart. Here is what the overall study found, with its caveats: No association of the MS cluster with clinical or MRI features was observed, and the need for larger cohorts was stated by the authors. Expanded clones from different subjects shared no identical CDR3 amino acid sequences, which suggests that TCR-beta repertoires were private in all groups. In a phylogenetic analysis, the repertoires of 18 out of 34 MS patients fell into a single cluster of related CDR3 sequences, pointing to a possible signature at the repertoire level. The highest TCR clonal expansion was observed in HAM/TSP patients, whereas the lowest was observed in MS patients, even when compared with healthy controls.

Material: PBMCs. This receptor chain uses TRBV5-1 and TRBJ2-1; a weak D assignment points to TRBD2 (6 bases agree). The clonotype comes from a woman in her thirties with multiple sclerosis. The nucleotide sequence reads as follows: TGCGCCAGCAGCTTGGCCCCGGGAGCGTATGAGCAGTTCTTC. It translates as CASSLAPGAYEQFF.